These T cell receptor beta chains were read from a single sample in a study of technical replicates of blood from four donors. The assay was immunoSEQ multiplex PCR, and TCRdb's table has in-frame clones only and misses some. The data show roughly 71,000 clones, roughly 92% seen once. The sequenced sample consisted of T cells isolated from PBMCs. The receptors derive from a human donor in good health. Each CDR3 is given with its conserved first and last residue. Each record gives: V gene, D gene, clone size, J gene, CDR3 DNA, CDR3 protein. A D gene is named only where the DNA matches it firmly. Rows give clone size only sometimes, using once, few, many, or a class for an expanded clone.

>TRBV27|TRBD2|once|TRBJ2-3
TGTGCCAGCAGTTTAGGGGGGAGGGCAGATACGCAGTATTTT
CASSLGGRADTQYF
>TRBV13|NA|NA|TRBJ2-7
TGTGCCAGCAGCCCATCAATCCGACTTTTCGTGGGCGAGCAGTACTTC
CASSPSIRLFVGEQYF
>TRBV5-1|NA|NA|TRBJ2-1
TGCGCCAGCATGGAACGGGAGTTCTCCAATGAGCAGTTCTTC
CASMEREFSNEQFF
>TRBV15|TRBD1|NA|TRBJ1-5
TGTGCCACCAGCGGCTGGACAGGGGACGGTCAGCCCCAGCATTTT
CATSGWTGDGQPQHF
>TRBV6-5|TRBD2|NA|TRBJ2-7
TGTGCCAGCAGAGGCGGGGAGGGGTACGAGCAGTACTTC
CASRGGEGYEQYF
>TRBV4-2|NA|once|TRBJ1-2
TGTGCCAGCAGCCAAGAAGTGGGCAGTCTGTTGGGCTACACCTTC
CASSQEVGSLLGYTF
>TRBV5-1|NA|NA|TRBJ1-1
TGCGCCAGCAGCTTGTACGACAGGCGGAACACTGAAGCTTTCTTT
CASSLYDRRNTEAFF
>TRBV9|NA|NA|TRBJ2-2
TGTGCCAGCAAAGGGGCTTCGGGCACCGGGGAGCTGTTTTTT
CASKGASGTGELFF
>TRBV7-2|TRBD2|NA|TRBJ2-1
TGTGCCAGCAGCTTAGCCCGACTAGCGGGAGTCTACAATGAGCAGTTCTTC
CASSLARLAGVYNEQFF
>TRBV30|NA|few|TRBJ1-5
TGTGCCTGGACGAGGGATAGCAATCAGCCCCAGCATTTT
CAWTRDSNQPQHF
>TRBV4-3|NA|NA|TRBJ2-1
TGCGCCAGCAGCCAAGCCGACAGGTTCAATGAGCAGTTCTTC
CASSQADRFNEQFF
>TRBV5-6|NA|NA|TRBJ2-1
TGTGCCAGCAGCTTGATTCGGGACAACTACAATGAGCAGTTCTTC
CASSLIRDNYNEQFF
>TRBV5-4|NA|NA|TRBJ2-7
TGTGCCAGCAGCTTGCAGTACGAGCAGTACTTC
CASSLQYEQYF
>TRBV7-2|TRBD2|NA|TRBJ2-7
TGTGCCAGCAGCGTTGGGGAGGGGATAAGGCAGTACTTC
CASSVGEGIRQYF
>TRBV7-8|NA|NA|TRBJ2-3
TGTGCCAGCAGCCCCTACACAGATACGCAGTATTTT
CASSPYTDTQYF
>TRBV4-1|NA|NA|TRBJ1-5
TGCGCCAGCAGCCAAGGAGGAAAGCCCCAGCATTTT
CASSQGGKPQHF
>TRBV27|TRBD2|NA|TRBJ2-7
TGTGCCAGCAGTTTAGGCAGGGACTACTACGAGCAGTACTTC
CASSLGRDYYEQYF
>TRBV11-2|NA|NA|TRBJ2-7
TGTGCCAGCAGCTCCGGGGTGACCTCCTACGAGCAGTACTTC
CASSSGVTSYEQYF
>TRBV5-1|NA|NA|TRBJ2-5
TGCGCCAGCAGCTCGCCCGGGATCTTGGAGACCCAGTACTTC
CASSSPGILETQYF
>TRBV11-3|TRBD1|NA|TRBJ1-5
TGTGCCAAGCGACAGGGGGTAAACAATCAGCCCCAGCATTTT
CAKRQGVNNQPQHF
>TRBV29-1|TRBD2|NA|TRBJ2-1
TGCAGCGTTGGTCGACTAGCGGGGCCCCACTCCTACAATGAGCAGTTCTTC
CSVGRLAGPHSYNEQFF
>TRBV7-9|TRBD1|NA|TRBJ1-3
TGTGCCAGCAGCTTAGGGACAGGGAACTCTGGAAACACCATATATTTT
CASSLGTGNSGNTIYF
>TRBV7-4|NA|NA|TRBJ1-2
TGTGCCAGCAGGCCCGCCCTCACACAGAACTATGGCTACACCTTC
CASRPALTQNYGYTF
>TRBV5-5|NA|few|TRBJ1-3
TGTGCCAGCAGCCTGAGTAACACCATATATTTT
CASSLSNTIYF
>TRBV6-5|NA|NA|TRBJ1-1
TGTGCCAGCAGTTACAACACGAACACTGAAGCTTTCTTT
CASSYNTNTEAFF
>TRBV19|NA|few|TRBJ2-7
TGTGCCAGTAGTATAGTACTTAACGCCGTTTACGAGCAGTACTTC
CASSIVLNAVYEQYF
>TRBV6-6|NA|NA|TRBJ1-5
TGTGCCAGCAGTTCTATAGACAGCCCAAATCAGCCCCAGCATTTT
CASSSIDSPNQPQHF
>TRBV27|TRBD1|NA|TRBJ1-5
TGTGCCAGCAGTAGGGGGACAGGGGGCTCCAGTAATCAGCCCCAGCATTTT
CASSRGTGGSSNQPQHF